The clone carrying this TCR beta chain came up a few times. Its antigen remains unknown. Time point noted: pre-treatment sample, taken before nivolumab and TIL therapy. Pleural nodules or supraclavicular lymph nodes made up most of the excised metastases sampled. Adults with stage 4 NSCLC were enrolled in a phase I trial. The libraries were made with immunoSEQ v3. Clones were sequenced by immunoSEQ multiplex PCR, and TCRdb holds only the in-frame ones, with some missing. The sample has approximately 92,000 clones, approximately 65% seen once; the top ten hold 9.5% to 12%. The record originates from a study of TIL therapy for anti-PD-1-resistant metastatic lung cancer. Overall study context: Most patients had lung adenocarcinoma. Study findings and constraints: Many TIL product clones were absent from baseline tumor, suggesting clonal contraction. Compared with baseline intratumoral T cells, expanded TIL cultures were more clonal and less diverse (about 6% vs 30%).

The CDR3 sequence is 13 residues long. The V and J ends lost 1 base and 3 bases respectively, with 6 bases between them. CDR1 and CDR2 (germline): SEHNR, FQNEAQ (reference sequence). This TCR was recovered from a person aged 25-80 years with non-small cell lung cancer. Sequencing was performed on tumor tissue, taken at baseline. The V call is TRBV7-9, the J call TRBJ1-2; unclear D gene. The CDR3 is CASSLDQYYGYTF. CDR3 coding DNA: TGTGCCAGCAGCTTAGATCAATACTATGGCTACACCTTC.